This TCR beta chain derives from a study of T cell responses to AZD1222 COVID-19 vaccine. Study-wide background: Combined were second doses at about 4 or about 12 weeks.

The study, taken as a whole, reports: The sample set comprised mostly white British donors with more females, and clonal diversity was possibly underestimated. Every sample of the repertoires postdated the peak T cell response.

Assay used: immunoSEQ multiplex PCR; TCRdb lists only in-frame clones, some missing. The sample shows 90,000 to 150,000 clones, roughly 87% of them seen only once. With V trimmed by 8 bases and J by 4 bases, 7 bases remained unmatched. CDR3 length: 13 residues. Germline-derived CDR1 and CDR2 are SQVTM and ANQGSEA. Remarks on this clone: Its antigen is still unknown.

The sample was peripheral blood, taken on day 0 of AZD1222 vaccination. This chain joins TRBV29-1 and TRBJ2-5; 10 nucleotides match TRBD1. The sequence was obtained from an adult in good health. This chain's CDR3 is CSLGQGVGETQYF. In DNA form, the CDR3 reads TGCAGCCTAGGACAGGGGGTAGGAGAGACCCAGTACTTC.